This T cell receptor (beta chain) was sequenced for a study of blood T cell repertoires in COVID-19. Details on this clone: Other nucleotide sequences in the sample specify the same CDR3.

Profiled with immunoSEQ multiplex PCR; TCRdb holds only in-frame clones, not every one. The sample yields roughly 270,000 clones, 85% seen once. V trimming: 3 bases; J trimming: 1 base; junction bases outside the gene matches: 0. Germline lookup yields CDR1 KGHSH and CDR2 LQKENI. The CDR3 extends over 14 amino acids. Sequenced sample: PBMCs or T cells enriched from blood (not recorded which). This rearrangement joins TRBV18 to TRBJ2-1, with TRBD2 matching over 7 bases. This TCR was recovered from a woman in her forties or fifties who had recovered from COVID-19. CDR3 protein: CASSPGGSYNEQFF. The CDR3 bases are TGTGCCAGCTCACCCGGGGGGTCCTACAATGAGCAGTTCTTC.